Following are 26 T cell receptor beta chains from one sample sequenced in a study of control samples from healthy donors and cancer patients. Produced via immunoSEQ multiplex PCR; TCRdb's table is partial and in-frame only. The sample has under 130,000 clones, more than 85% seen once; the top ten hold approximately 19%. The material sequenced was PBMCs. These receptors were obtained from a man aged 60 to 69 with lung cancer.

The J gene is TRBJ1-1, the V gene TRBV5-1; perhaps TRBD1 as D (6 bases). The ends were cut back, 4 bases at V and 6 bases at J, with 13 bases in the middle. Germline CDR1 is SGHRS and CDR2 is YFSETQ. This CDR3 has 13 amino acids. CDR3 coding DNA: TGCGCCAGCAGCCCAGGGGCCGGGGCTGAAGCTTTCTTT. This codes for CASSPGAGAEAFF.

The V call is TRBV2, the J call TRBJ2-4; D call uncertain. The CDR3 has 16 residues. In germline, CDR1 is SNHLY, CDR2 FYNNEI. Trimming removed 6 bases from V and 1 base from J, with 16 bases in between. The DNA of the CDR3 is TGTGCCAGCAGACATTCAGAGGCATCGGCCAAAAACATTCAGTACTTC. Translation gives CASRHSEASAKNIQYF.

This chain uses TRBV5-1 with TRBJ1-1; D not certain. Between the trimmed V and J ends, which lost 0 bases and 1 base, there was a span of 10 bases. Germline values: CDR1 SGHRS, CDR2 YFSETQ. The CDR3 is 15 residues long. The CDR3 spells CASSLAGYQNTEAFF. CDR3 sequence (DNA): TGCGCCAGCAGCTTGGCCGGATATCAGAACACTGAAGCTTTCTTT.

This clone was observed a few times. The J gene is TRBJ1-1, the V gene TRBV7-9; D gene ambiguous. The germline V gene has CDR1 SEHNR and CDR2 FQNEAQ (reference sequence). Between the trimmed V and J ends, which lost 3 bases and 1 base, there was a span of 9 bases. There are 14 residues in the CDR3. The CDR3 bases are TGTGCCAGCAGCTTGGAAGCAGGGAACACTGAAGCTTTCTTT. This encodes CASSLEAGNTEAFF. Full variable domain (outside the CDR3, taken from reference TRBV7-9 and TRBJ1-1): DTGVSQNPRHKITKRGQNVTFRCDPISEHNRLYWYRQTLGQGPEFLTYFQNEAQLEKSRLLSDRFSAERPKGSFSTLEIQRTEQGDSAMYLCASSLEAGNTEAFFGQGTRLTVV.

This rearrangement joins TRBV6-6 to TRBJ2-5; TRBD1 agrees at 8 bases. Germline V gene sequence: CDR1 MNHNY, CDR2 SVGAGI (reference sequence). Trimming removed 6 bases from V and 4 bases from J; junction bases left unmatched: 7. The CDR3 totals 14 residues. This CDR3 is CASRYRTGTETQYF. The CDR3 DNA reads as TGTGCCAGCAGATACCGGACAGGGACAGAGACCCAGTACTTC.

The chain couples TRBV11-2 to TRBJ1-1; TRBD1 matches at 7 bases. Germline trimming cut 3 bases from V and 4 bases from J; bases unmatched to any gene: 5. The germline CDR1 and CDR2 sequences are SGHAT and FQNNGV. The CDR3 is 14 residues long. CDR3 DNA: TGTGCCAGCAGCTTGTCCAGGGGGACCACTGAAGCTTTCTTT. Residues: CASSLSRGTTEAFF.

This clone was counted only a few times. This chain joins TRBV7-3 and TRBJ1-5; TRBD1 aligns across 8 bases. CDR3 length: 14 residues. CDR1 and CDR2 from the germline V gene are SGHTA and FQGTGA. The ends lost 5 bases at V and 6 bases at J; junction bases unmatched: 6. The CDR3 region is CASSQGQGTQPQHF. Here the CDR3 DNA reads TGTGCCAGCAGCCAAGGACAGGGAACTCAGCCCCAGCATTTT. Filled out from reference TRBV7-3 and TRBJ1-5, the complete variable domain reads GAGVSQTPSNKVTEKGKYVELRCDPISGHTALYWYRQSLGQGPEFLIYFQGTGAADDSGLPNDRFFAVRPEGSVSTLKIQRTERGDSAVYLCASSQGQGTQPQHFGDGTRLSIL.

The rearrangement uses TRBV30 and TRBJ1-6; D uncertain. This CDR3 region has 13 residues. The germline V gene encodes CDR1 GTSNPN and CDR2 SVGIG (reference sequence). V was cut by 2 bases and J by 7 bases, with 9 bases left in between. CDR3: CAWSYHVNSPLHF. The CDR3 region has the DNA TGTGCCTGGAGTTATCACGTGAATTCACCCCTCCACTTT. Drawing the rest from reference TRBV30 and TRBJ1-6, the complete variable domain is SQTIHQWPATLVQPVGSPLSLECTVEGTSNPNLYWYRQAAGRGLQLLFYSVGIGQISSEVPQNLSASRPQDRQFILSSKKLLLSDSGFYLCAWSYHVNSPLHFGNGTRLTVT.

The chain links TRBV9 to TRBJ1-3; D is ambiguous. Germline V CDR1 and CDR2: SGDLS, YYNGEE. V lost 0 bases and J 0 bases, leaving 10 bases between the germline ends. This CDR3 is built from 16 residues. The CDR3 bases are TGTGCCAGCAGCGTAGACCGGGCGATCTCTGGAAACACCATATATTTT. Protein sequence: CASSVDRAISGNTIYF.

This clone was seen a single time. The chain has TRBV19 and TRBJ1-5, with 7 nucleotides matching TRBD1. The CDR3 has 14 amino acids. Germline CDR1 LNHDA, CDR2 SQIVND (reference sequence). With 0 bases clipped from V and 4 bases from J, the junction kept 0 bases outside the gene matches. The CDR3 sequence is CASSIEQGNQPQHF. The CDR3 DNA sequence: TGTGCCAGTAGTATAGAACAGGGGAATCAGCCCCAGCATTTT.

The chain has TRBV2 and TRBJ1-2, with 8 bases matching TRBD1. The germline CDR1 and CDR2 sequences are SNHLY and FYNNEI. This CDR3 comprises 13 residues. V dropped 5 bases and J dropped 5; count of bases not matched to a gene: 4. The CDR3 coding sequence is TGTGCCAGCAGTAGGACAGGGAAATATGGCTACACCTTC. It yields the protein CASSRTGKYGYTF. The whole variable domain, remainder taken from reference TRBV2 and TRBJ1-2, is EPEVTQTPSHQVTQMGQEVILRCVPISNHLYFYWYRQILGQKVEFLVSFYNNEISEKSEIFDDQFSVERPDGSNFTLKIRSTKLEDSAMYFCASSRTGKYGYTFGSGTRLTVV.

The chain is built from TRBV4-2 and TRBJ1-6, with a tentative D call TRBD1 (6 bases). CDR3 length: 16 amino acids. The germline V gene has CDR1 LGHNA and CDR2 YNFKEQ. Trimming left V 2 bases short and J 8 bases short, with 16 bases between. The CDR3: CASSQREGGRDSPLHF. CDR3 nucleotides: TGTGCCAGCAGCCAAAGAGAGGGGGGCCGGGATTCACCCCTCCACTTT.

J is TRBJ2-2 and V is TRBV30, with 11 positions matching TRBD2. Per the germline V gene, CDR1 is GTSNPN and CDR2 is SVGIG (reference sequence). Unmatched junction bases numbered 14, after V lost 8 bases and J lost 3 bases. This CDR3 contains 17 residues. Here the CDR3 reads CAVSYRTSGGYTGELFF. DNA for the CDR3: TGTGCCGTCTCTTATCGAACTAGCGGGGGATACACCGGGGAGCTGTTTTTT. The full variable domain, its missing parts supplied by reference TRBV30 and TRBJ2-2, is SQTIHQWPATLVQPVGSPLSLECTVEGTSNPNLYWYRQAAGRGLQLLFYSVGIGQISSEVPQNLSASRPQDRQFILSSKKLLLSDSGFYLCAVSYRTSGGYTGELFFGEGSRLTVL.

The J gene is TRBJ1-4, the V gene TRBV7-9, with D unclear. Trimming pared 6 bases from V and 7 bases from J, leaving 3 bases between. Per the germline V gene, CDR1 is SEHNR and CDR2 is FQNEAQ (reference sequence). The CDR3 has 10 residues. The CDR3 loop is CASSSEKLFF. The CDR3 DNA sequence: TGTGCCAGCAGTAGTGAAAAACTGTTTTTT. The full variable domain, rest sourced from reference TRBV7-9 and TRBJ1-4, is DTGVSQNPRHKITKRGQNVTFRCDPISEHNRLYWYRQTLGQGPEFLTYFQNEAQLEKSRLLSDRFSAERPKGSFSTLEIQRTEQGDSAMYLCASSSEKLFFGSGTQLSVL.

J is TRBJ2-7 and V is TRBV7-2, with TRBD1 identical over 12 bases. After removal of 6 bases from V and 5 bases from J, the junction contained 8 bases not matched to a gene. The CDR3 is 15 residues long. Per the germline V gene, CDR1 is SGHTA and CDR2 is FQGNSA. CDR3 residues: CASSNSGTGGHEQYF. The DNA of the CDR3 is TGTGCCAGCAGTAATTCCGGGACAGGGGGCCACGAGCAGTACTTC.

The V and J genes are TRBV18 and TRBJ2-3; TRBD1 matches 7 bases. V shed 1 base and J 2 bases; nucleotides not matched to a gene: 3. Germline V gives CDR1 KGHSH, CDR2 LQKENI. The CDR3 runs to 15 residues. The CDR3 region is CASSPQGATTDTQYF. DNA of the CDR3: TGTGCCAGCTCACCACAGGGGGCGACCACAGATACGCAGTATTTT.

J is TRBJ2-1 and V is TRBV15; 10 bases line up with TRBD2. This CDR3 region has 15 residues. Germline CDR1 reads LNHNV; CDR2 reads YYDKDF (reference sequence). Trimming cost V 1 base and J 5 bases; bases outside gene matches: 2. The CDR3 nucleotides are TGTGCCACCAGCAGAGGACTAGCGGGCGACAATGAGCAGTTCTTC. This sequence encodes CATSRGLAGDNEQFF.

The chain employs TRBV6-5 and TRBJ1-5; 10 bases match TRBD1. With V trimmed by 3 bases and J by 7 bases, 6 bases remained unmatched. Looked up from germline, CDR1 is MNHEY and CDR2 is SVGAGI. CDR3 length: 15 amino acids. Written as DNA, the CDR3 is TGTGCCAGCAGTTATTCCCGACAGGGGGCACAGCCCCAGCATTTT. This sequence encodes CASSYSRQGAQPQHF.

The J gene is TRBJ1-1, the V gene TRBV7-8, with D unresolved. CDR3 length: 15 residues. The germline gives CDR1 SGHVS, CDR2 FQNEAQ. V was trimmed by 4 bases and J by 1 base, leaving 13 bases between them. The CDR3, as DNA: TGTGCCAGCAGCTCCCTTGGACTGTCGAACACTGAAGCTTTCTTT. Its protein product is CASSSLGLSNTEAFF.

The rearrangement joins TRBV25-1 to TRBJ2-5; D remains unclear. Germline lookup yields CDR1 MGHDK and CDR2 SYGVNS. Trimming removed 1 base from V and 5 bases from J, with 8 bases in between. The CDR3 runs 13 residues. CDR3: CASSELRWETQYF. CDR3 bases: TGTGCCAGCAGTGAATTAAGGTGGGAGACCCAGTACTTC.

The chain links TRBV29-1 to TRBJ1-2, with D perhaps matching TRBD1 (6 bases). Between the trimmed V and J ends, which lost 3 bases and 5 bases, there was a span of 10 bases. This CDR3 comprises 12 residues. From germline, CDR1 is SQVTM and CDR2 ANQGSEA. Written as DNA, the CDR3 is TGCAGCGTTGATAGACAGGTTTATGGCTACACCTTC. It specifies CSVDRQVYGYTF.

The chain recombines TRBV7-9 with TRBJ2-5, with TRBD2 matching 13 bases. With 4 bases clipped from V and 1 base from J, the junction kept 3 bases outside the gene matches. This CDR3 is built from 16 residues. CDR1 and CDR2 from the germline V gene are SEHNR and FQNEAQ (reference sequence). Here the CDR3 reads CASSSGLAGSQETQYF. Here the CDR3 DNA reads TGTGCCAGCAGCTCGGGACTAGCGGGATCCCAAGAGACCCAGTACTTC.

V gene TRBV2 combines with J gene TRBJ2-7, with a possible D match to TRBD2 (6 bases). Trimming stripped 6 bases from V and 5 bases from J, with 17 bases between. CDR1 and CDR2 from the germline V gene are SNHLY and FYNNEI. The CDR3 is 14 amino acids. CDR3 sequence reads: CASRDLRRAHEQYF. Written as DNA, the CDR3 is TGTGCCAGCAGGGACCTGAGGAGGGCCCACGAGCAGTACTTC.

This clone was seen only once. This chain joins TRBV11-2 and TRBJ2-1; 10 bases are shared with TRBD1. The V gene end was trimmed by 1 base and the J gene end by 8 bases; junction bases not matched to a gene: 5. Germline V lookup: CDR1 SGHAT, CDR2 FQNNGV. This CDR3 has 15 residues. For the CDR3, the DNA is TGTGCCAGCAGCTTAGGAGGGACAGGGGCCCATGAGCAGTTCTTC. Encoded protein: CASSLGGTGAHEQFF.

This CDR3 reads CASSVGPEMYTDTQYF. In DNA form, the CDR3 reads TGTGCCAGCAGCGTAGGTCCGGAAATGTACACAGATACGCAGTATTTT. The chain is built from TRBV9 and TRBJ2-3, with D hard to call. Trimming left V 0 bases short and J 2 bases short, with 13 bases between. The CDR3 is 16 amino acids. Germline CDR1 SGDLS, CDR2 YYNGEE. Filled out from reference TRBV9 and TRBJ2-3, the complete variable domain reads DSGVTQTPKHLITATGQRVTLRCSPRSGDLSVYWYQQSLDQGLQFLIQYYNGEERAKGNILERFSAQQFPDLHSELNLSSLELGDSALYFCASSVGPEMYTDTQYFGPGTRLTVL.

This clone was seen just once. The rearrangement joins TRBV19 to TRBJ1-5; D is ambiguous. CDR1 is LNHDA, CDR2 SQIVND, per germline (reference sequence). The CDR3 is 14 residues long. The ends were cut back, 10 bases at V and 1 base at J, with 14 bases in the middle. CDR3 residues: CATWKRASNQPQHF. DNA of the CDR3: TGTGCCACCTGGAAAAGGGCAAGCAATCAGCCCCAGCATTTT.